The present T cell receptor (beta chain) was sequenced within a study of shared T cell receptors in the human thymus. This clone has just a few counts. This table comes from immunoSEQ multiplex PCR, and its TCRdb copy is limited to in-frame clones, with some not included. The table lists hundreds of thousands of clones, around 87% of them singletons. The same sample was also studied in work on human thymus T cells. As that study records: Donation came from healthy Finnish infants having corrective surgery for congenital heart defects. Corrective cardiac surgery supplied the resected thymus tissue. Apparent skewing of V and J gene usage characterized both thymic and blood repertoires. Overlap was high between thymic repertoires from unrelated individuals, as reported in related research.

The sample taken for sequencing was thymocytes. The source is a boy less than two years old with a congenital heart defect.

CDR3 coding DNA: TGTGCCAGCAGCCTCACAGGACATAAGAGCTCCTACGAGCAGTACTTC. It is translated as CASSLTGHKSSYEQYF. The gene calls are TRBV7-9 and TRBJ2-7; D possibly corresponds to TRBD1 (5 bases). Germline CDR1 reads SEHNR; CDR2 reads FQNEAQ (reference sequence). CDR3 length: 16 amino acids. Trimming shortened V by 5 bases and J by 0 bases, and 17 bases separated the two germline ends.